Below, 5 T cell receptor beta chains from the same sample are listed, as sequenced in a study of regulatory T cells in long-lasting Graves disease. Construction of the TCR beta libraries employed iRepertoire HTBI primers in conjunction with Arm-PCR of CDR3 regions. TCRdb redid the calling of the multiplex PCR reads with MiXCR, one entry per CDR3 protein. The sample includes about 330,000 distinct CDR3 sequences, 15% to 20% of them seen just once. The time point is: newly diagnosed GD, antithyroid drugs for less than 3 months. Extracted RNA from PBMCs served as the source of the TCR library. This same sample was also taken into another study, of T cells in Graves' hyperthyroidism and ophthalmopathy.

The material sequenced was peripheral blood mononuclear cells (PBMCs), taken at new diagnosis, from a patient treated with antithyroid drugs. These receptors came from a woman aged 18-29 years with Graves disease.

This clonotype appeared many times. This chain links TRBV24-1 with TRBJ2-1; possibly TRBD1 or TRBD2 for D (5 bases each). The length of the CDR3 is 14 residues. V shed 4 bases and J shed 7 bases, with 13 bases lying between them. Germline CDR1 is KGHDR and CDR2 is SFDVKD. DNA of the CDR3: TGTGCCACCAGTGACCGGGACGTCCGAAATGAGCAGTTCTTC. As protein: CATSDRDVRNEQFF.

This clonotype appeared many times. J is TRBJ1-2 and V is TRBV2; D may be TRBD1 (6 bases). The V gene's germline CDR1 is SNHLY and CDR2 FYNNEI. The CDR3 covers 15 residues. V lost 0 bases, J lost 7 bases, and 15 bases lay in between. As DNA, the CDR3 is TGTGCCAGCAGTGAAGCGCGAGGACAGTCGTCTGGCTACACCTTC. Amino acid sequence: CASSEARGQSSGYTF.

This clonotype came up many times. The CDR3 loop is CAATGFGNTEAFF. Written as DNA, the CDR3 is TGTGCCGCCACAGGGTTTGGGAACACTGAAGCTTTCTTT. The V gene is TRBV10-3, the J gene TRBJ1-1; D might be TRBD1 (6 bases). This CDR3 contains 13 residues. V lost 11 bases, J lost 1 base, and 14 bases lay in between. In germline, CDR1 is ENHRY, CDR2 SYGVKD.

In its sample, this clonotype was seen a few times. The chain couples TRBV6-1 to TRBJ2-5; 8 positions match TRBD2. After removal of 5 bases from V and 4 bases from J, the junction contained 12 bases not matched to a gene. The CDR3 covers 16 residues. The germline CDR1 and CDR2 sequences are MNHNS and SASEGT. Here the CDR3 DNA reads TGTGCCAGCAGTACACCCGGGACTAGTGTTGGAGAGACCCAGTACTTC. Protein: CASSTPGTSVGETQYF.

This clonotype was recorded at least ten times. The J gene is TRBJ2-5, the V gene TRBV29-1; TRBD2 agrees at 12 bases. CDR1 is SQVTM and CDR2 is ANQGSEA in the germline V gene. V was pared by 6 bases and J by 4 bases, with 6 bases of the junction left unmatched. There are 14 residues in the CDR3. The CDR3, as DNA: TGCAGCGTGCTGCCGGGACTAGCGGGAGAGACCCAGTACTTC. Translated: CSVLPGLAGETQYF. Full variable domain (outside the CDR3, taken from reference TRBV29-1 and TRBJ2-5): SAVISQKPSRDICQRGTSLTIQCQVDSQVTMMFWYRQQPGQSLTLIATANQGSEATYESGFVIDKFPISRPNLTFSTLTVSNMSPEDSSIYLCSVLPGLAGETQYFGPGTRLLVL.